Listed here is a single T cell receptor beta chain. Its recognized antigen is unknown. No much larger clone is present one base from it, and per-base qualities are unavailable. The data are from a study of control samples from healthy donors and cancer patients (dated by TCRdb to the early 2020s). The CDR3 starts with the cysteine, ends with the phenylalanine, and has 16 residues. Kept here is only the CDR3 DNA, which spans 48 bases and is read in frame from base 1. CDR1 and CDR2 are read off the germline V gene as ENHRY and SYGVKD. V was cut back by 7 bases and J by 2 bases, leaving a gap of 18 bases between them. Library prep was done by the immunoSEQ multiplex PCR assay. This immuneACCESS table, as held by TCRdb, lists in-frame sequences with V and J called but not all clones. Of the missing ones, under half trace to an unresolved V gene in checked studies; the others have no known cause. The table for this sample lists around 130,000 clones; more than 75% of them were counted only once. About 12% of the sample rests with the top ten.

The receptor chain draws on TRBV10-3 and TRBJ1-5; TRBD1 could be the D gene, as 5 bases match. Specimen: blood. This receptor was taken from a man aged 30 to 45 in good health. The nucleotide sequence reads TGTGCCATCATCGCCGGGACGGCCAAAGGCAATCAGCCCCAGCATTTT. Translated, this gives CAIIAGTAKGNQPQHF.